This TCR beta chain appears in the sequencing data of a study of blood T cell repertoires in COVID-19. Study summary: The samples span acute and convalescent COVID-19 from the United States, Italy and Spain. Sample material is recorded as cDNA or gDNA derived from T cells, B-cell-depleted T cells, or PBMCs.

Per the original data handling: Reference gene primer amplification in the assay estimated nucleated cell counts. The assay was immunoSEQ multiplex PCR, and TCRdb's table has in-frame clones only and misses some. The V and J calls and the clone size are those of that table, but D and trimming were determined from the DNA. The data contain about 180,000 clones, roughly 77% of them singletons. Germline lookup yields CDR1 LGHDT and CDR2 YNNKEL (reference sequence). The V gene end was trimmed by 3 bases and the J gene end by 5 bases; junction bases not matched to a gene: 15. This CDR3 is 18 amino acids long.

The sample comprised peripheral blood. This receptor was taken from a man in his 70s with active or convalescent COVID-19. The chain has TRBV3-1 (or the pseudogene TRBV3-2) and TRBJ2-5; TRBD1 agrees at 10 bases. CDR3 residues: CASSHKPRDRGSLETQYF. The CDR3 DNA sequence: TGTGCCAGCAGCCATAAACCCCGGGACAGGGGTTCGTTGGAGACCCAGTACTTC.